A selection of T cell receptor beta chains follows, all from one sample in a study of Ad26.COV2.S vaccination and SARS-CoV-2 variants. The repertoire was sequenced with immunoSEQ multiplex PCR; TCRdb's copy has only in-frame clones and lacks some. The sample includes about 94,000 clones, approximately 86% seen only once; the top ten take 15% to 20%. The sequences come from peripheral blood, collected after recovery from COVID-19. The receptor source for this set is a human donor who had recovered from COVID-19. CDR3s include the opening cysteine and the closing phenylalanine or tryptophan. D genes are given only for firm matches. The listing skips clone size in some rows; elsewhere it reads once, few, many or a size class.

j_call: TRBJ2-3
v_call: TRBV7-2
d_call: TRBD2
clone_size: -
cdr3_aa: CASSSRRSIAGGPSDTQYF
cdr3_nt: TGTGCCAGCAGCTCCCGAAGGAGCATAGCGGGAGGGCCATCTGATACGCAGTATTTT

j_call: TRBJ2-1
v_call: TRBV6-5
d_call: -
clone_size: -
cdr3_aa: CASSLTIYYEQFF
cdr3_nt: TGTGCCAGCAGCCTCACGATTTATTATGAGCAGTTCTTC

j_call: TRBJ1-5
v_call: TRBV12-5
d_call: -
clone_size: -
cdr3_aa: CASVGQGNQPQHF
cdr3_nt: TGTGCTAGTGTGGGGCAGGGCAATCAGCCCCAGCATTTT

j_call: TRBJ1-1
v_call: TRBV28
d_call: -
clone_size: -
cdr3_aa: CASSLLGGMNTEAFF
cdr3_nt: TGTGCCAGCAGCTTGTTGGGGGGCATGAACACTGAAGCTTTCTTT

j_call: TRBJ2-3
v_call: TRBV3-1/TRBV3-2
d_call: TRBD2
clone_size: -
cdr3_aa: CASSQEPAGVADTQYF
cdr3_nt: TGTGCCAGCAGCCAAGAACCGGCGGGAGTGGCAGATACGCAGTATTTT

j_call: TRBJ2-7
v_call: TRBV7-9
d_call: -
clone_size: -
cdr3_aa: CASSLSDYTPYEQYF
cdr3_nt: TGTGCCAGCAGCTTATCGGACTACACACCCTACGAGCAGTACTTC

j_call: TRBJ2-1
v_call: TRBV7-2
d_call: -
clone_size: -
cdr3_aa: CASSLGAGNYNEQFF
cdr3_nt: TGTGCCAGCAGCTTAGGGGCAGGGAACTACAATGAGCAGTTCTTC

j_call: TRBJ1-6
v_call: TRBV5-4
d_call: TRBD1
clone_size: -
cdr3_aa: CASSLRDRRNSPLHF
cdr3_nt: TGTGCCAGCAGCTTGAGGGACAGACGCAATTCACCCCTCCACTTT

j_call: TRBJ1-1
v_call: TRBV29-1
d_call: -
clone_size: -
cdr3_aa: CSVDDGGRGDEAFF
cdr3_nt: TGCAGCGTTGACGATGGGGGAAGAGGGGATGAAGCTTTCTTT

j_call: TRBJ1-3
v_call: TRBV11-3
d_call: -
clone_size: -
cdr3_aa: CASSWRGNTIYF
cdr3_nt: TGTGCCAGCAGCTGGCGCGGAAACACCATATATTTT

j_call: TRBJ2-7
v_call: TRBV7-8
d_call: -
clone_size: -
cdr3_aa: CASSLAYKFYEQYF
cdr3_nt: TGTGCCAGCAGCTTAGCGTATAAGTTCTACGAGCAGTACTTC

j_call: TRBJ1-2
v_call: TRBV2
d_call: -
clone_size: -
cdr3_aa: CASSIQGSGYGYTF
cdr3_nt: TGTGCCAGCAGCATACAGGGTTCGGGCTATGGCTACACCTTC

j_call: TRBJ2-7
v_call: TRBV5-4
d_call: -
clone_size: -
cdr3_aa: CASSLLLSPYEQYF
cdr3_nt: TGTGCCAGCAGCTTGTTACTTTCCCCCTACGAGCAGTACTTC

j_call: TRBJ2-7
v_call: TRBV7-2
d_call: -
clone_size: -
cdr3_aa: CASSLVAGPGVGTYEQYF
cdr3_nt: TGTGCCAGCAGCTTAGTAGCAGGGCCCGGGGTCGGGACCTACGAGCAGTACTTC

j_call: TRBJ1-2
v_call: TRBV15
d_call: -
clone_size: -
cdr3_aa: CATSREGGQSYGYTF
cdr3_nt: TGTGCCACCAGCAGGGAAGGTGGACAGAGCTATGGCTACACCTTC

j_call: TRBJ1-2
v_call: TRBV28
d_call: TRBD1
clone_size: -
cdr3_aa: CASSSTGEGGGYTF
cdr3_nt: TGTGCCAGCAGTTCTACAGGGGAGGGGGGGGGCTACACCTTC

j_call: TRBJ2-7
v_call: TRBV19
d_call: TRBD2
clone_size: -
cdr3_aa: CASSHASGIGYEQYF
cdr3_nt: TGTGCCAGTAGCCACGCTAGCGGGATTGGTTACGAGCAGTACTTC

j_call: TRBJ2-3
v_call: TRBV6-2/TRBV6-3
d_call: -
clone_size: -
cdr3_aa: CASSYAGTTDTQYF
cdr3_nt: TGTGCCAGCAGTTACGCGGGGACCACAGATACGCAGTATTTT

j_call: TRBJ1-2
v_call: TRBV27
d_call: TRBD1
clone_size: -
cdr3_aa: CASRINGQGASYGYTF
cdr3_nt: TGTGCCAGCAGAATTAACGGACAGGGGGCTAGCTATGGCTACACCTTC

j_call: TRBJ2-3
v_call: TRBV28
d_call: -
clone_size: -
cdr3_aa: CASSLFGTPLLGDTQYF
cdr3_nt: TGTGCCAGCAGTTTATTCGGGACACCCCTCTTAGGGGATACGCAGTATTTT

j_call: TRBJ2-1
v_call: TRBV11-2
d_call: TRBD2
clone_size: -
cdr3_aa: CASSSPLAGVIYNEQFF
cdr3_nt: TGTGCCAGCAGCTCCCCACTAGCGGGAGTGATCTACAATGAGCAGTTCTTC

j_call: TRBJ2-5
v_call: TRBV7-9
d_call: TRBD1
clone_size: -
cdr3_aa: CASSLRTGTETQYF
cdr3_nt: TGTGCCAGCAGCTTAAGGACAGGGACAGAGACCCAGTACTTC

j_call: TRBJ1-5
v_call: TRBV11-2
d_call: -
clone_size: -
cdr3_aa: CASSLENRPNQPQHF
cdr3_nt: TGTGCCAGCAGCTTAGAGAACAGGCCCAATCAGCCCCAGCATTTT

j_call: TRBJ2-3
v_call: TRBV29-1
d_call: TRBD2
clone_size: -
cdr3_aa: CSVEAGTSGRTDTQYF
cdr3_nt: TGCAGCGTTGAAGCCGGGACTAGCGGGCGCACAGATACGCAGTATTTT

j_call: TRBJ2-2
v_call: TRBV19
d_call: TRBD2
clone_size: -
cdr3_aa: CATLPTSGRLGGELFF
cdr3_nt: TGTGCCACCCTCCCCACTAGCGGGAGACTTGGCGGGGAGCTGTTTTTT

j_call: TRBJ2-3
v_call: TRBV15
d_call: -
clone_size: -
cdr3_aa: CATSRGPAFTDTQYF
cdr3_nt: TGTGCCACCAGCAGAGGCCCCGCCTTCACAGATACGCAGTATTTT

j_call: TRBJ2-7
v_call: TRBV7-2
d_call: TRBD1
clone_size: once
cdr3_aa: CASSLPGRGKNEQYF
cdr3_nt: TGTGCCAGCAGCCTTCCCGGCAGGGGGAAGAACGAGCAGTACTTC

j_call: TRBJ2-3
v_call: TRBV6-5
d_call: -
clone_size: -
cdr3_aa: CASSGAGVSTDTQYF
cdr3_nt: TGTGCCAGCAGCGGGGCAGGGGTTAGCACAGATACGCAGTATTTT